This T cell receptor (beta chain) came from a study of cytomegalovirus exposure and HLA in healthy donors. On this clone itself: No antigen is known for it. Mismatch with germline at one junction end may stem from a read error.

This CDR3 has 13 residues. Germline V gene data show CDR1 as SEHNR and CDR2 as FQNEAQ (reference sequence). Study outcomes and limitations: Sequencing likely caused a cluster of highly shared sequence variants.

Primers included in the PCR were 60 Vbeta and 13 Jbeta primers. Data came from immunoSEQ multiplex PCR; TCRdb stores just in-frame clones and leaves some out. The table shows more than 85,000 clones, with roughly 80% occurring only once. The chain combines TRBV7-9 with TRBJ1-1; possibly TRBD1 for D (5 bases). The sequencing sample was made of PBMCs. The receptor was isolated from a female donor in good health and CMV-seronegative. The DNA of the CDR3 is TGTTCCAGCATCAAGAAGGGGCGGGGGGAAGCTTTCTTT. Its translation: CSSIKKGRGEAFF.